The table lists the clone carrying this T cell receptor beta chain with a few counts. No antigen is known for it. TCR beta CDR3 sequences were amplified from RNA transcripts. First-round RT-PCR with HTBI primers amplified the TCR CDR3 region. TCRdb fed the multiplex PCR reads into MiXCR, producing one record per CDR3 protein. Of roughly 840,000 distinct CDR3 sequences listed, around 39% were seen once; the top ten hold about 9%. V was trimmed by 4 bases and J by 4 bases, leaving 14 bases between them. This CDR3 has 14 amino acids. Germline-derived CDR1 and CDR2 are LGHNT and FRNRAP. The data are from a study of T cells in Graves' hyperthyroidism and ophthalmopathy. Study-wide background: Once the initial diagnosis was made, peripheral blood was obtained before any treatment. Study results and caveats: Most thyroid clonotypes expanded above 0.001 were also detected in blood.

This receptor was identified in a man aged 18 to 29 with Graves' hyperthyroidism. V and J are TRBV12-5 and TRBJ2-7; D is possibly TRBD1 (7 bases). The sample was blood. CDR3 loop: CASGWGDRPYEQYF. In DNA, the CDR3 is TGTGCTAGTGGTTGGGGGGACAGACCTTACGAGCAGTACTTC. Drawing the rest from reference TRBV12-5 and TRBJ2-7, the complete variable domain is DARVTQTPRHKVTEMGQEVTMRCQPILGHNTVFWYRQTMMQGLELLAYFRNRAPLDDSGMPKDRFSAEMPDATLATLKIQPSEPRDSAVYFCASGWGDRPYEQYFGPGTRLTVT.